This TCR beta chain was found in a study of blood T cell repertoires in COVID-19. As for the study in general: PBMCs, B-cell-depleted T cells, or T cells were the source of the cDNA or gDNA that made up the material.

There are 11 residues in the CDR3. Germline CDR1 SQVTM, CDR2 ANQGSEA. Unmatched junction bases numbered 2, after V lost 4 bases and J lost 8 bases. This clone was detected once. The assay was immunoSEQ multiplex PCR, and TCRdb's table has in-frame clones only and misses some. The sample holds approximately 200,000 clones; 70% to 90% are singletons and the top ten take around 0.97%. The chain joins TRBV29-1 to TRBJ1-2, with 9 positions matching TRBD1. The TCR was taken from a man between 40 and 49 years old with acute or convalescent COVID-19. Source material: peripheral blood. CDR3 sequence (DNA): TGCAGCGTTGGACAGGGGGACGGCTACACCTTC. It yields the protein CSVGQGDGYTF.